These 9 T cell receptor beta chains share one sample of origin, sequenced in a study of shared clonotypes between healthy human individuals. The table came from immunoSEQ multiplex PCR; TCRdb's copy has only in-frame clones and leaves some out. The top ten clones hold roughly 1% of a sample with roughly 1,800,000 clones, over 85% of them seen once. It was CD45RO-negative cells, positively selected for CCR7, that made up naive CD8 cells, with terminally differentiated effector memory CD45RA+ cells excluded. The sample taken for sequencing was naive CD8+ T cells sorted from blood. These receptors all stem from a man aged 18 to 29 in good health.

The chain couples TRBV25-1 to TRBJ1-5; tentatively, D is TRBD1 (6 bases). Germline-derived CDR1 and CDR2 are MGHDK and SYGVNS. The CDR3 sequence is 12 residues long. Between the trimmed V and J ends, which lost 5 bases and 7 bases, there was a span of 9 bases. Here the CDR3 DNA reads TGTGCCAGCAGTTCAAGGGGGCAGCCCCAGCATTTT. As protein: CASSSRGQPQHF. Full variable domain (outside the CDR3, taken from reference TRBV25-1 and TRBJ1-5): EADIYQTPRYLVIGTGKKITLECSQTMGHDKMYWYQQDPGMELHLIHYSYGVNSTEKGDLSSESTVSRIRTEHFPLTLESARPSHTSQYLCASSSRGQPQHFGDGTRLSIL.

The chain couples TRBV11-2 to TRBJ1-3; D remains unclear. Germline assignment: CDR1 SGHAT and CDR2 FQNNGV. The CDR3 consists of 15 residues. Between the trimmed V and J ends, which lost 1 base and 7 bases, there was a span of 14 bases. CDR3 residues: CASSLGVQAGNTIYF. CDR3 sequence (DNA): TGTGCCAGCAGCTTAGGAGTGCAGGCGGGGAACACCATATATTTT.

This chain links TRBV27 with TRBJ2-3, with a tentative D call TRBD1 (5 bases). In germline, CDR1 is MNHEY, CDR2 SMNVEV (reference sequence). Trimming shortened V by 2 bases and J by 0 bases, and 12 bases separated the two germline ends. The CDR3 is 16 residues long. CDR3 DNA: TGTGCCAGCAGTTTAGGGGCAGGGCCGAGCACAGATACGCAGTATTTT. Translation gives CASSLGAGPSTDTQYF.

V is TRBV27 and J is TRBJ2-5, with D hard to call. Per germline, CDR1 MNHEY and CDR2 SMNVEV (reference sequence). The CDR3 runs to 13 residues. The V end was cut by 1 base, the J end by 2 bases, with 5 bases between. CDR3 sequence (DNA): TGTGCCAGCAGTTTATATGCGCAAGAGACCCAGTACTTC. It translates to CASSLYAQETQYF.

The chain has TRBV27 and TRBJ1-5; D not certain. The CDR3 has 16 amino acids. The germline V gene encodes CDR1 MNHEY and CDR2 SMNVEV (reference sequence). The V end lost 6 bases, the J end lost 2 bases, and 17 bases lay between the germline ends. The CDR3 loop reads CASRTISGNRNQPQHF. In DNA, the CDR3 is TGTGCCAGCAGGACCATTTCCGGGAACCGCAATCAGCCCCAGCATTTT.

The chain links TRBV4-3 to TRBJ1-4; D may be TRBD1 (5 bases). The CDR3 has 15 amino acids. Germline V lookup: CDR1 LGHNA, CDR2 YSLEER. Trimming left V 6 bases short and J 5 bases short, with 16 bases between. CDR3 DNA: TGCGCCAGCAGTCCAAACCGGGACCTCAATGAAAAACTGTTTTTT. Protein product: CASSPNRDLNEKLFF.

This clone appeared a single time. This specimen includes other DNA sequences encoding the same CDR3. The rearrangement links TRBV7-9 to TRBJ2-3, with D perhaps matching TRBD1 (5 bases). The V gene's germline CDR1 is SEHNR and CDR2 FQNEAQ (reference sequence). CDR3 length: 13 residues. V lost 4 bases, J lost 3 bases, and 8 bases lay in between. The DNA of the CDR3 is TGTGCCAGCAGCTCGAGACAGACAGATACGCAGTATTTT. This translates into CASSSRQTDTQYF.

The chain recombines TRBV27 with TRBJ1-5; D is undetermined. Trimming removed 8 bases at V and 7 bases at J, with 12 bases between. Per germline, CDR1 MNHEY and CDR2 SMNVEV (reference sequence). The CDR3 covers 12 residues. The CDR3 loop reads CASGPSWQPQHF. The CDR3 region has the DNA TGTGCCAGCGGGCCAAGTTGGCAGCCCCAGCATTTT.

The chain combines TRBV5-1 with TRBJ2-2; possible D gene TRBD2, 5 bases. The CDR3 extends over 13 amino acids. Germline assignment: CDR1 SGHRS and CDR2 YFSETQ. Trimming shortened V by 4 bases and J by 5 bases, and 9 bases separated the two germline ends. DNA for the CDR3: TGCGCCAGCAGCGATCGGACTACCGGGGAGCTGTTTTTT. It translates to CASSDRTTGELFF.